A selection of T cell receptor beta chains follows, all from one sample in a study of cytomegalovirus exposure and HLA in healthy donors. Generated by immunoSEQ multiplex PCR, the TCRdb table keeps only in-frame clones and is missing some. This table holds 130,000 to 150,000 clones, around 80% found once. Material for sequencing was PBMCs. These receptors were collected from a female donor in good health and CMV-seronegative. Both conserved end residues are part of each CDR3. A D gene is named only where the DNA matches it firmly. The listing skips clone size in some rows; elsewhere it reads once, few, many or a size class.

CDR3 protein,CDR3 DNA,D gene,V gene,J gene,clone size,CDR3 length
CASSHKTGTNYGYTF,TGTGCCAGCAGCCACAAGACAGGAACTAACTATGGCTACACCTTC,-,TRBV6-1,TRBJ1-2,few,15
CASRFLGQGKGNTIYF,TGTGCCAGCAGATTTTTAGGACAGGGGAAAGGAAACACCATATATTTT,TRBD1,TRBV11-2,TRBJ1-3,few,16
CAWSMGQGAKNYGYTF,TGTGCCTGGAGTATGGGACAGGGGGCGAAAAACTATGGCTACACCTTC,TRBD1,TRBV30,TRBJ1-2,-,16
CASGRLANYGYTF,TGTGCCAGCGGGAGATTAGCTAACTATGGCTACACCTTC,-,TRBV6-6,TRBJ1-2,-,13
CASSAIQGLFGYTF,TGTGCCAGCAGCGCGATACAGGGGCTTTTCGGCTACACCTTC,TRBD1,TRBV7-6,TRBJ1-2,-,14
CASSMGSGGGETQYF,TGTGCCAGTAGTATGGGTAGCGGGGGGGGAGAGACCCAGTACTTC,TRBD2,TRBV19,TRBJ2-5,-,15
CASSEWVGRDFNEQFF,TGTGCCAGCAGTGAATGGGTCGGGAGGGATTTCAATGAGCAGTTCTTC,TRBD2,TRBV6-1,TRBJ2-1,-,16
CAWSEAPAVPEAFF,TGTGCCTGGAGTGAAGCCCCCGCCGTACCTGAAGCTTTCTTT,-,TRBV30,TRBJ1-1,-,14
CASSLITTNEKLFF,TGTGCCAGCAGCCTTATAACAACTAATGAAAAACTGTTTTTT,-,TRBV28,TRBJ1-4,-,14
CASSWGQGPSYEQYF,TGTGCCAGCAGCTGGGGACAGGGCCCTTCCTACGAGCAGTACTTC,TRBD1,TRBV5-6,TRBJ2-7,once,15
CAFGQGSYNEQFF,TGTGCCTTCGGACAGGGCTCCTACAATGAGCAGTTCTTC,TRBD1,TRBV30,TRBJ2-1,-,13
CASSTLQGGGTEAFF,TGTGCCAGCAGTACCCTACAGGGAGGGGGCACTGAAGCTTTCTTT,-,TRBV6-6,TRBJ1-1,-,15
CASSLWGGLAGLYEQYF,TGTGCCAGCAGTTTATGGGGGGGACTAGCGGGGCTCTACGAGCAGTACTTC,TRBD2,TRBV28,TRBJ2-7,-,17
CAWRKGTVEAFF,TGTGCCTGGAGAAAGGGGACAGTAGAAGCTTTCTTT,TRBD1,TRBV30,TRBJ1-1,-,12
CASMFFAGGQETQYF,TGCGCCAGCATGTTCTTCGCTGGCGGACAAGAGACCCAGTACTTC,-,TRBV5-1,TRBJ2-5,-,15
CASSFSVNTEAFF,TGTGCCAGCAGTTTTTCAGTGAACACTGAAGCTTTCTTT,-,TRBV28,TRBJ1-1,few,13
CASSLQGSNEKLFF,TGCGCCAGCAGCTTACAGGGATCTAATGAAAAACTGTTTTTT,-,TRBV5-1,TRBJ1-4,-,14
CASAKTGTGFHQPQHF,TGTGCCAGCGCTAAAACCGGGACAGGGTTCCATCAGCCCCAGCATTTT,TRBD1,TRBV2,TRBJ1-5,-,16
CASSVGQAPYNEQFF,TGTGCCAGCAGTGTGGGGCAGGCGCCCTACAATGAGCAGTTCTTC,-,TRBV25-1,TRBJ2-1,once,15
CSVGGTEAFF,TGCAGCGTCGGAGGGACTGAAGCTTTCTTT,-,TRBV29-1,TRBJ1-1,-,10
CASGGTALYGYTF,TGTGCCAGCGGCGGGACTGCCCTCTATGGCTACACCTTC,-,TRBV28,TRBJ1-2,-,13
CASSIPSGRGLQQYF,TGTGCCAGTAGTATTCCTAGCGGGAGGGGTCTCCAGCAGTACTTC,TRBD2,TRBV19,TRBJ2-7,-,15
CASSQADLALYEQYF,TGCGCCAGCAGCCAAGCGGACCTAGCATTATACGAGCAGTACTTC,-,TRBV4-1,TRBJ2-7,-,15
CASSLGLAGRTGELFF,TGTGCCAGCAGCCTCGGACTAGCGGGTCGTACCGGGGAGCTGTTTTTT,TRBD2,TRBV9,TRBJ2-2,-,16
CASSVGGEYEQYF,TGTGCCAGCAGCGTAGGGGGGGAATACGAGCAGTACTTC,-,TRBV9,TRBJ2-7,-,13
CASSAGMSQPQHF,TGTGCCAGCAGTGCAGGGATGTCCCAGCCCCAGCATTTT,-,TRBV6-5,TRBJ1-5,few,13
CASSYSTGNQPQHF,TGTGCCAGCAGTTACTCGACAGGCAATCAGCCCCAGCATTTT,-,TRBV6-6,TRBJ1-5,few,14
CASSLGLRGVTGNAYNEQFF,TGTGCCAGCAGCTTGGGCCTTCGAGGGGTAACAGGGAACGCCTACAATGAGCAGTTCTTC,-,TRBV5-8,TRBJ2-1,-,20
CASSSLSYEQYF,TGTGCCAGCAGCTCCCTTTCCTACGAGCAGTACTTC,-,TRBV7-2,TRBJ2-7,-,12
CASSLLAGERPNEQFF,TGTGCCAGCTCCCTCTTGGCGGGGGAGAGGCCCAATGAGCAGTTCTTC,TRBD2,TRBV18,TRBJ2-1,-,16
CSSSRAGYEQYF,TGTTCCAGCAGCAGGGCGGGCTACGAGCAGTACTTC,-,TRBV7-9,TRBJ2-7,-,12
CASSDWGLPGRYF,TGTGCCAGCAGTGACTGGGGACTCCCTGGAAGATACTTC,-,TRBV25-1,TRBJ2-7,-,13
CASSLVSGIRDEQFF,TGTGCCAGCAGCTTAGTTAGCGGGATTAGGGATGAGCAGTTCTTC,TRBD2,TRBV5-5,TRBJ2-1,few,15
CASSLFTGYEQYF,TGTGCCAGCAGTTTGTTCACAGGCTACGAGCAGTACTTC,-,TRBV27,TRBJ2-7,-,13
CASRGTSGSDYYEQYF,TGTGCCAGCAGGGGGACTAGCGGGAGTGATTATTACGAGCAGTACTTC,TRBD2,TRBV2,TRBJ2-7,-,16
CASIQGGSGNTIYF,TGTGCCAGCATCCAGGGTGGTTCTGGAAACACCATATATTTT,-,TRBV6-1,TRBJ1-3,few,14
CASSARGQGAYEQYF,TGCGCCAGCAGCGCCAGGGGACAGGGGGCTTACGAGCAGTACTTC,TRBD1,TRBV5-1,TRBJ2-7,-,15
CASSLSGYSNQPQHF,TGTGCCAGCAGCTTAAGCGGTTATAGCAATCAGCCCCAGCATTTT,-,TRBV7-2,TRBJ1-5,-,15
CASSWVGEETQYF,TGTGCCAGCAGTTGGGTCGGGGAAGAGACCCAGTACTTC,-,TRBV6-5,TRBJ2-5,-,13
CATGLTDTQYF,TGTGCGACAGGGTTGACAGATACGCAGTATTTT,TRBD1,TRBV6-5,TRBJ2-3,few,11
CASSLKNRSSLSTNEKLFF,TGTGCCAGCAGCCTGAAGAACAGGAGCTCCCTCTCAACTAATGAAAAACTGTTTTTT,-,TRBV14,TRBJ1-4,few,19
CASSLLGGGSYGYTF,TGTGCCAGCAGCCTCCTGGGAGGGGGGTCCTATGGCTACACCTTC,-,TRBV9,TRBJ1-2,-,15
CASSRSTTGTAINYGYTF,TGCGCCAGCAGCCGTTCGACTACCGGGACAGCAATTAACTATGGCTACACCTTC,TRBD1,TRBV4-1,TRBJ1-2,-,18
CASRGGRASGNTIYF,TGTGCCAGCAGGGGGGGAAGAGCATCTGGAAACACCATATATTTT,-,TRBV6-6,TRBJ1-3,-,15
CASSQDLTNEQFF,TGTGCCAGCAGCCAAGATCTAACGAATGAGCAGTTCTTC,-,TRBV14,TRBJ2-1,-,13
CASSQPGQVIHEQYF,TGTGCCAGCAGCCAACCGGGACAGGTAATCCACGAGCAGTACTTC,TRBD1,TRBV7-2,TRBJ2-7,-,15
CSGQGDFLNTEAFF,TGCAGCGGTCAGGGGGACTTTCTGAACACTGAAGCTTTCTTT,TRBD1,TRBV29-1,TRBJ1-1,few,14
CSVGPGQRGETQYF,TGCAGCGTAGGACCGGGACAGCGAGGAGAGACCCAGTACTTC,TRBD1,TRBV29-1,TRBJ2-5,once,14
CASSARGRGNSPLHF,TGTGCCAGCAGCGCCAGGGGAAGGGGTAATTCACCCCTCCACTTT,-,TRBV7-8,TRBJ1-6,-,15
CASSYGGMNTGELFF,TGTGCCAGCAGTTATGGGGGGATGAACACCGGGGAGCTGTTTTTT,-,TRBV6-5,TRBJ2-2,-,15
CAWSVRRGMGTDTQYF,TGTGCCTGGAGTGTAAGGCGAGGGATGGGCACAGATACGCAGTATTTT,-,TRBV30,TRBJ2-3,-,16
CASWGLLWHEQYF,TGTGCCAGCTGGGGACTACTCTGGCACGAGCAGTACTTC,TRBD2,TRBV9,TRBJ2-7,-,13
CASTKDTNYGYTF,TGCGCCAGCACCAAGGACACCAACTATGGCTACACCTTC,-,TRBV10-2,TRBJ1-2,-,13
CASTWSRQSYGYTF,TGTGCCAGTACCTGGTCCCGACAGTCCTATGGCTACACCTTC,-,TRBV19,TRBJ1-2,-,14